A single sample gave rise to the 15 T cell receptor beta chains below, sequenced in a study of cytomegalovirus exposure and HLA in healthy donors. Clones were sequenced by immunoSEQ multiplex PCR, and TCRdb holds only the in-frame ones, with some missing. The table lists about 130,000 clones, roughly nine tenths of them singletons. The sequenced sample consisted of PBMCs. These receptors were obtained from a woman aged 18 to 35 in good health and CMV-seronegative.

The genes are TRBV5-4 and TRBJ2-2; 10 bases match TRBD1. Looked up from germline, CDR1 is SGHNT and CDR2 is YYREEE (reference sequence). The CDR3 runs to 18 residues. The J segment lost 0 bases and the V segment lost 7 bases, leaving 12 bases of the junction unmatched. This CDR3 reads CASARGQGIYANTGELFF. CDR3 DNA sequence: TGTGCCAGCGCTCGGGGACAGGGGATTTACGCGAACACCGGGGAGCTGTTTTTT. Filled out from reference TRBV5-4 and TRBJ2-2, the complete variable domain reads ETGVTQSPTHLIKTRGQQVTLRCSSQSGHNTVSWYQQALGQGPQFIFQYYREEENGRGNFPPRFSGLQFPNYSSELNVNALELDDSALYLCASARGQGIYANTGELFFGEGSRLTVL.

J is TRBJ2-1 and V is TRBV13, with a weak D call TRBD1 (5 bases). Trimming took 1 base from V and 8 from J, leaving 9 bases between them. The germline V gene encodes CDR1 PRHDT and CDR2 FYEKMQ (reference sequence). The CDR3 spans 13 residues. CDR3 region: CASSLAQAHEQFF. CDR3 DNA: TGTGCCAGCAGCTTAGCACAGGCCCATGAGCAGTTCTTC.

The chain recombines TRBV10-3 with TRBJ2-1, with 7 nucleotides matching TRBD2. CDR1 is ENHRY and CDR2 is SYGVKD in the germline V gene. The CDR3 is made up of 16 amino acids. The V gene end was trimmed by 7 bases and the J gene end by 8 bases; junction bases not matched to a gene: 17. The chain's CDR3 is CAINTTPGGLPDEQFF. The DNA of the CDR3 is TGTGCCATCAACACCACCCCGGGGGGACTCCCCGATGAGCAGTTCTTC.

The chain has TRBV28 and TRBJ2-1, with TRBD1 matching 10 bases. The CDR3 is 18 residues long. V lost 6 bases and J lost 1; bases outside the gene matches: 12. Germline V lookup: CDR1 MDHEN, CDR2 SYDVKM. The CDR3 nucleotides are TGTGCCAGCAGCACCACGGGACAGGGGTTACATTCCTACAATGAGCAGTTCTTC. Its translation: CASSTTGQGLHSYNEQFF.

V usage is TRBV2 and J usage is TRBJ1-5; possibly TRBD1 for D (5 bases). The V and J ends lost 7 bases and 0 bases respectively, with 10 bases between them. Germline V gives CDR1 SNHLY, CDR2 FYNNEI. CDR3 length: 14 amino acids. The CDR3: CASTGGNSNQPQHF. The DNA for the CDR3 is TGTGCCAGCACGGGGGGAAATAGCAATCAGCCCCAGCATTTT.

This clone has only one observation. The V and J genes are TRBV28 and TRBJ1-6; D is possibly TRBD1 (6 bases). Deletions cut 5 bases from V and 12 bases from J, with 17 bases between. The CDR3 is 14 residues long. The germline V gene encodes CDR1 MDHEN and CDR2 SYDVKM. CDR3 sequence reads: CASSPGLGGGPLHF. The CDR3 coding sequence is TGTGCCAGCAGTCCCGGACTGGGAGGGGGACCCCTCCACTTT.

This clone came up a few times. The rearrangement uses TRBV5-6 and TRBJ1-2; D possibly corresponds to TRBD1 (6 bases). Germline CDR1 and CDR2: SGHDT and YYEEEE. CDR3 length: 15 residues. Trimming left V 4 bases short and J 8 bases short, with 21 bases between. CDR3 nucleotide sequence: TGTGCCAGCAGCCCCACCCGTCCCGGGACATCAGGCTACACCTTC. Residues: CASSPTRPGTSGYTF.

This chain links TRBV28 with TRBJ1-2, with D unresolved. CDR1 and CDR2 (germline): MDHEN, SYDVKM. V was clipped by 7 bases and J by 7 bases, with 13 bases between them. The CDR3 covers 12 residues. The CDR3 DNA is TGTGCCAGCACCGCCAGGCCTTTTGGCTACACCTTC. Translating it yields CASTARPFGYTF.

This chain uses TRBV7-6 with TRBJ1-5; D possibly corresponds to TRBD1 (6 bases). Looked up from germline, CDR1 is SGHVS and CDR2 is FNYEAQ. The CDR3 totals 15 residues. V was trimmed by 1 base and J by 11 bases, leaving 18 bases between them. The CDR3 sequence: CASSLGEGETRAQHF. The CDR3 region has the DNA TGTGCCAGCAGCTTAGGTGAGGGGGAGACTCGGGCCCAGCATTTT.

This clone was seen a single time. This chain connects TRBV7-2 to TRBJ1-2, with 7 nucleotides matching TRBD1. The CDR3 runs to 12 residues. The trim removed 3 bases at V and 8 bases at J, leaving 3 bases unmatched. CDR1 and CDR2 (germline): SGHTA, FQGNSA. CDR3 coding DNA: TGTGCCAGCAGCTTTACAGGGGACGGCTACACCTTC. Translating it yields CASSFTGDGYTF.

This clone was detected once. The chain couples TRBV27 to TRBJ1-2; 9 bases are a match to TRBD1. This CDR3 contains 15 residues. After removal of 1 base from V and 2 bases from J, the junction contained 2 bases not matched to a gene. The V gene's germline CDR1 is MNHEY and CDR2 SMNVEV (reference sequence). The CDR3 sequence is CASSLLGTGNYGYTF. The CDR3 DNA reads as TGTGCCAGCAGTTTATTGGGGACAGGGAACTATGGCTACACCTTC.

The gene calls are TRBV7-9 and TRBJ2-3, with 11 bases fitting TRBD1. The CDR3 covers 17 residues. CDR1 is SEHNR and CDR2 is FQNEAQ in the germline V gene (reference sequence). Losses at the gene ends were 4 bases for V and 6 bases for J; bases not matched to a gene: 12. In DNA form, the CDR3 reads TGTGCCAGCAGCTCCACCTCCGGGACAGGGGGGAGGGATACGCAGTATTTT. Encoded protein: CASSSTSGTGGRDTQYF.

This chain joins TRBV4-1 and TRBJ2-5; perhaps TRBD1 as D (6 bases). Germline loops: CDR1 MGHRA, CDR2 YSYEKL. Trimming removed 3 bases at V and 4 bases at J, with 9 bases between. The CDR3 sequence is 13 residues long. The DNA of the CDR3 is TGCGCCAGCAGCCATGAAGGGGGAGAGACCCAGTACTTC. The encoded protein is CASSHEGGETQYF.

J is TRBJ1-1 and V is TRBV9; the D is unclear. The CDR3 covers 15 residues. Germline V lookup: CDR1 SGDLS, CDR2 YYNGEE. V was pared by 0 bases and J by 4 bases, with 13 bases between. Written as DNA, the CDR3 is TGTGCCAGCAGCGTAGACCCCGGGGTGAGCACTGAAGCTTTCTTT. Its protein is CASSVDPGVSTEAFF. Drawing the rest from reference TRBV9 and TRBJ1-1, the complete variable domain is DSGVTQTPKHLITATGQRVTLRCSPRSGDLSVYWYQQSLDQGLQFLIQYYNGEERAKGNILERFSAQQFPDLHSELNLSSLELGDSALYFCASSVDPGVSTEAFFGQGTRLTVV.

The J gene is TRBJ1-1, the V gene TRBV29-1; 7 positions match TRBD1. Germline CDR1 reads SQVTM; CDR2 reads ANQGSEA. CDR3 length: 15 amino acids. V was pared by 3 bases and J by 0 bases, with 7 bases of the junction left unmatched. The CDR3 DNA reads as TGCAGCGTTGATTCTACAGGGGCGCTGAACACTGAAGCTTTCTTT. Its translation: CSVDSTGALNTEAFF.